Listed here are 30 T cell receptor beta chains from one sample, sequenced in a study of Ad26.COV2.S vaccination and SARS-CoV-2 variants. Treatment meaning: around 19 received Ad26.COV2.S at low or high dose, single or two shots; a few received placebo; per-sample allocation not given. At day 63 after the first vaccine or placebo injection, samples were drawn. TCRdb's copy holds only in-frame clones and misses some; the assay was immunoSEQ multiplex PCR. The table has 350,000 to 500,000 clones, 80% to 90% seen once. The material was peripheral blood, obtained in a trial of Ad26.COV2.S vaccine versus placebo. These receptors were taken from a person aged 18-60 years who received the Ad26.COV2.S COVID-19 vaccine or a placebo.

The chain is built from TRBV15 and TRBJ1-5; 8 bases line up with TRBD1. CDR1 and CDR2 from the germline V gene are LNHNV and YYDKDF (reference sequence). CDR3 length: 13 amino acids. The V segment lost 5 bases and the J segment 6 bases; nucleotides outside the gene matches: 3. CDR3 nucleotide sequence: TGTGCCACCAGCCGACAGGGGAGTCAGCCCCAGCATTTT. Amino acid sequence: CATSRQGSQPQHF.

The chain has TRBV28 and TRBJ1-5, with D unclear. Germline V gives CDR1 MDHEN, CDR2 SYDVKM. This CDR3 is built from 15 residues. V dropped 1 base and J dropped 4 bases, with 11 bases sitting between them. The CDR3 spells CASSLSPGGNQPQHF. The CDR3 nucleotides read TGTGCCAGCAGTTTATCACCGGGAGGAAATCAGCCCCAGCATTTT.

The gene calls are TRBV5-1 and TRBJ1-2, with D tentatively TRBD1 (5 bases). V was shortened by 4 bases and J by 6 bases, with 19 bases between the two germline ends. CDR1 and CDR2 from the germline V gene are SGHRS and YFSETQ. The CDR3 has 15 amino acids. The CDR3 region has the DNA TGCGCCAGCAGCCCGACCTCGGGGCGGTCCCATGGCTACACCTTC. Amino acid sequence: CASSPTSGRSHGYTF. The whole variable domain, filled in from reference TRBV5-1 and TRBJ1-2, reads KAGVTQTPRYLIKTRGQQVTLSCSPISGHRSVSWYQQTPGQGLQFLFEYFSETQRNKGNFPGRFSGRQFSNSRSEMNVSTLELGDSALYLCASSPTSGRSHGYTFGSGTRLTVV.

The chain links TRBV19 to TRBJ1-2, with D unclear. Germline CDR1 LNHDA, CDR2 SQIVND (reference sequence). The CDR3 is 13 amino acids. The V end was cut by 2 bases, the J end by 7 bases, with 11 bases between. CDR3 in DNA: TGTGCCAGTAGTATAAGGCATTCTGGTGGCTACACCTTC. Translated, it gives CASSIRHSGGYTF.

The V and J genes are TRBV6-1 and TRBJ1-1, with D possibly TRBD1 on 5 matching bases. Germline values: CDR1 MNHNS, CDR2 SASEGT. The V and J ends lost 3 bases and 0 bases respectively, with 5 bases between them. The CDR3 loop spans 13 amino acids. The CDR3 DNA reads TGTGCCAGCAGTGAGGGGCTGAACACTGAAGCTTTCTTT. Translating gives CASSEGLNTEAFF.

This sequence joins TRBV5-4 and TRBJ1-2; TRBD1 is a possible D gene (5 bases). The germline V gene encodes CDR1 SGHNT and CDR2 YYREEE (reference sequence). Deletions cut 4 bases from V and 4 bases from J, with 17 bases between. The CDR3 sequence is 15 residues long. CDR3 nucleotide sequence: TGTGCCAGCAGCACCGGGACCCAAGGCTTCTATGGCTACACCTTC. It specifies CASSTGTQGFYGYTF.

The chain is built from TRBV7-2 and TRBJ1-2, with 9 bases aligning to TRBD1. With 3 bases clipped from V and 8 bases from J, the junction kept 4 bases outside the gene matches. The germline CDR1 and CDR2 sequences are SGHTA and FQGNSA. CDR3 size: 13 residues. CDR3 nucleotides: TGTGCCAGCAGCTTTCGACAGGGGGACGGCTACACCTTC. Protein sequence: CASSFRQGDGYTF. Using reference TRBV7-2 and TRBJ1-2 for the parts outside the CDR3, the full variable domain is GAGVSQSPSNKVTEKGKDVELRCDPISGHTALYWYRQSLGQGLEFLIYFQGNSAPDKSGLPSDRFSAERTGGSVSTLTIQRTQQEDSAVYLCASSFRQGDGYTFGSGTRLTVV.

A few counts support this clone. The CDR3 here is CASSQAPSYEQYF. CDR3 coding DNA: TGTGCCAGCAGCCAAGCACCGTCCTACGAGCAGTACTTC. This chain joins TRBV4-2 and TRBJ2-7; D uncertain. Germline lookup yields CDR1 LGHNA and CDR2 YNFKEQ. V lost 1 base and J 1 base, leaving 5 bases between the germline ends. The CDR3 is made up of 13 amino acids.

The V gene is TRBV6-6, the J gene TRBJ2-2; TRBD2 agrees at 7 bases. CDR3 size: 15 residues. Germline V gene data show CDR1 as MNHNY and CDR2 as SVGAGI (reference sequence). Trimming cost V 6 bases and J 5 bases; bases outside gene matches: 9. The CDR3 DNA reads TGTGCCAGCAGAAACATCCAAGCGGGAACCGGGGAGCTGTTTTTT. Its translation is CASRNIQAGTGELFF.

The V gene is TRBV7-3, the J gene TRBJ2-3; D remains unclear. From germline, CDR1 is SGHTA and CDR2 FQGTGA. With 4 bases removed from V and 2 bases from J, the gap between germline ends came to 25 bases. The CDR3 runs to 19 residues. The CDR3 bases are TGTGCCAGCAGCTCAAATCCTCTTCGGGCAGGCGGATCCACAGATACGCAGTATTTT. Encoded protein: CASSSNPLRAGGSTDTQYF.

This clone showed up just once. J is TRBJ1-6 and V is TRBV27; 7 nucleotides align to TRBD1. The germline CDR1 and CDR2 sequences are MNHEY and SMNVEV (reference sequence). CDR3 length: 15 residues. The trim removed 6 bases at V and 8 bases at J, leaving 10 bases unmatched. Here the CDR3 DNA reads TGTGCCAGCAGACTCAACAGGGGAGGTGATTCACCCCTCCACTTT. Protein sequence: CASRLNRGGDSPLHF.

The sample holds one count of this clone. This chain links TRBV7-2 with TRBJ1-1; no definite D call. Germline loops: CDR1 SGHTA, CDR2 FQGNSA. This CDR3 has 15 residues. Trimming took off 3 bases at V and 0 bases at J, with 11 bases between the two ends. DNA of the CDR3: TGTGCCAGCAGCTTGTCGGGTTTCATGAACACTGAAGCTTTCTTT. It encodes CASSLSGFMNTEAFF.

The gene calls are TRBV21-1 and TRBJ2-3; TRBD2, the table's D call, was not compared with the DNA. TRBV21-1 represents a pseudogene. The CDR3 runs 17 residues. CDR3 sequence reads: CASSSRSGTGATDTQYF. In nucleotides, the CDR3 is TGTGCCAGCAGCTCCCGTAGCGGGACGGGGGCCACAGATACGCAGTATTTT.

V usage is TRBV4-3 and J usage is TRBJ2-5; D not resolved. The germline CDR1 and CDR2 sequences are LGHNA and YSLEER. Trimming cost V 1 base and J 2 bases, with 14 bases left between them. The CDR3 is made up of 16 amino acids. As DNA, the CDR3 is TGCGCCAGCAGCCAAGGCCTGCTACTATCTCAAGAGACCCAGTACTTC. Its translation is CASSQGLLLSQETQYF.

The chain carries TRBV7-3 and TRBJ2-1; 7 nucleotides agree with TRBD2. The CDR3 extends over 16 amino acids. The junction had 13 bases not matched to a gene; V was cut back by 5 bases and J by 6 bases. CDR1 is SGHTA, CDR2 FQGTGA, per germline. This chain's CDR3 is CASSPQAGARGNEQFF. The CDR3, as DNA: TGTGCCAGCAGCCCCCAGGCGGGAGCGCGGGGCAATGAGCAGTTCTTC.

This clone was recorded once. Additional DNA sequences in this sample encode the identical CDR3. This chain uses TRBV13 with TRBJ1-2, with 7 positions matching TRBD1. Germline CDR1 and CDR2: PRHDT and FYEKMQ (reference sequence). Germline trimming cut 5 bases from V and 4 bases from J; bases unmatched to any gene: 4. CDR3 size: 13 residues. CDR3 coding DNA: TGTGCCAGCAGCAGGGACAGCCTCTATGGCTACACCTTC. It is translated as CASSRDSLYGYTF.

This clone was picked up one time. The chain joins TRBV12-3 or TRBV12-4 to TRBJ1-1; the D gene is possibly TRBD1 (6 bases). There are 13 residues in the CDR3. The V gene lost 1 base and the J gene lost 4 bases, with 7 bases spanning the gap. CDR3 coding DNA: TGTGCCAGCAGTTTAGTACAGGGCACTGAAGCTTTCTTT. It yields the protein CASSLVQGTEAFF.

The J gene is TRBJ2-6, the V gene TRBV7-9; 7 positions match TRBD1. The V gene end was trimmed by 5 bases and the J gene end by 0 bases; junction bases not matched to a gene: 10. Germline V gene lookup returns CDR1 SEHNR and CDR2 FQNEAQ (reference sequence). The CDR3 spans 18 residues. The chain's CDR3 is CASSTPTGRSSGANVLTF. The DNA of the CDR3 is TGTGCCAGCAGCACGCCGACAGGGCGCTCCTCTGGGGCCAACGTCCTGACTTTC.

Worth noting for this clone: At one of its ends the junction is not consistent with the germline gene, which may arise from a read error. This chain links TRBV6-2 or TRBV6-3 with TRBJ2-1, with 7 bases that match TRBD2. CDR1 is MNHEY and CDR2 is SVGEGT in the germline V gene. The CDR3 loop spans 18 amino acids. Written as DNA, the CDR3 is TGTGTCAGCAGTTACTCGATCTCCCCTTGGCGGGGGAACAATGAGCAGTTCTTC. It encodes CVSSYSISPWRGNNEQFF.

This chain uses TRBV19 with TRBJ1-5, with 8 bases fitting TRBD1. The CDR3 has 15 residues. V lost 6 bases and J lost 0; bases outside the gene matches: 4. CDR1 is LNHDA and CDR2 is SQIVND in the germline V gene (reference sequence). DNA of the CDR3: TGTGCCAGTAGCAGACAGGGGTTTAGCAATCAGCCCCAGCATTTT. Its translation: CASSRQGFSNQPQHF.

The rearrangement uses TRBV7-2 and TRBJ2-3; D ambiguous. Germline loops: CDR1 SGHTA, CDR2 FQGNSA. The CDR3 is 11 residues long. V shed 3 bases and J shed 6 bases, with 4 bases lying between them. The CDR3 DNA reads TGTGCCAGCAGCTTCCTGGATACGCAGTATTTT. This encodes CASSFLDTQYF.

This chain joins TRBV6-1 and TRBJ1-2; D is possibly TRBD1 (6 bases). This CDR3 has 14 residues. In germline, CDR1 is MNHNS, CDR2 SASEGT. Trimming took off 2 bases at V and 14 bases at J, with 21 bases between the two ends. The CDR3 region has the DNA TGTGCCAGCAGTGAATACAGGGTAGTATCTTCGTTGACCTTC. Translating gives CASSEYRVVSSLTF.

In this sample, this clone turned up a few times. The chain is built from TRBV7-9 and TRBJ1-6; D remains unclear. The CDR3 is 13 residues long. The germline V and J ends were trimmed by 3 bases and 8 bases, with 8 bases remaining between them. Germline CDR1 SEHNR, CDR2 FQNEAQ (reference sequence). CDR3 amino acids: CASSFGMDSPLHF. The CDR3 DNA reads as TGTGCCAGCAGCTTCGGGATGGATTCACCCCTCCACTTT.

This clone showed up just a few times. This chain uses TRBV12-3 or TRBV12-4 with TRBJ1-2, with D unresolved. With 6 bases removed from V and 7 bases from J, the gap between germline ends came to 12 bases. The CDR3 sequence is 12 residues long. CDR3 nucleotides: TGTGCCAGCAGCCTATTGACAAGTGGCTACACCTTC. This codes for CASSLLTSGYTF.

This chain links TRBV6-5 with TRBJ2-3; 10 bases line up with TRBD2. Losses at the gene ends were 6 bases for V and 9 bases for J; bases not matched to a gene: 3. Germline lookup yields CDR1 MNHEY and CDR2 SVGAGI. The length of the CDR3 is 12 residues. The CDR3 here is CASSRTSGTQYF. The CDR3 DNA sequence: TGTGCCAGCAGCCGGACTAGCGGCACGCAGTATTTT.

This sequence joins TRBV10-3 and TRBJ2-7; 8 bases are shared with TRBD1. Losses at the gene ends were 10 bases for V and 6 bases for J; bases not matched to a gene: 11. This CDR3 contains 13 residues. The germline V gene has CDR1 ENHRY and CDR2 SYGVKD. The CDR3 here is CATRPTGAGEQYF. DNA for the CDR3: TGTGCCACCCGTCCGACAGGGGCCGGCGAGCAGTACTTC.

The rearrangement uses TRBV21-1 and TRBJ2-6. TRBV21-1 is annotated as a pseudogene. The length of the CDR3 is 19 residues. The DNA for the CDR3 is TGTGCCAGCAGCAAAGGACGTAGTACACACCGCTCTGGGGCCAACGTCCTGACTTTC. This codes for CASSKGRSTHRSGANVLTF.

This chain uses TRBV5-6 with TRBJ2-1; TRBD2 might be the D (6 bases). The CDR3 contains 14 residues. Per germline, CDR1 SGHDT and CDR2 YYEEEE. Trimming removed 5 bases at V and 6 bases at J, with 15 bases between. CDR3 loop: CASRRGGGTNEQFF. CDR3 in DNA: TGTGCCAGCAGAAGGGGTGGCGGGACCAATGAGCAGTTCTTC.

This clone was observed once. J is TRBJ1-2 and V is TRBV28; TRBD1 aligns across 7 bases. J was trimmed by 4 bases and V by 2 bases; bases with no gene match: 10. CDR1 and CDR2 from the germline V gene are MDHEN and SYDVKM. This CDR3 is built from 16 residues. This CDR3 is CASSLRLAGGSYGYTF. CDR3 DNA sequence: TGTGCCAGCAGTTTAAGGTTGGCAGGGGGTTCCTATGGCTACACCTTC.

The chain links TRBV11-3 to TRBJ2-1; D gene uncertain. This CDR3 region has 13 residues. Germline CDR1 SGHNT, CDR2 YENEEA. The V gene lost 1 base and the J gene lost 5 bases, with 6 bases spanning the gap. This chain's CDR3 is CASSLAADNEQFF. The CDR3 nucleotides are TGTGCCAGCAGCTTAGCCGCGGACAATGAGCAGTTCTTC.